A selection of T cell receptor beta chains follows, all from one sample in a study of spatial heterogeneity in lung cancer. TCRdb passed the 5' RACE reads through MiXCR, listing each CDR3 protein once. This sample has some 97,000 distinct CDR3 sequences, with approximately 4.7% found just once. The sequencing here drew on lung tumor tissue, taken at surgery. The source is a male donor with early-stage non-small cell lung cancer. The CDR3 runs from the conserved cysteine through the conserved F or W. A D gene is named only where the DNA matches it firmly. Size tells how often a clone was seen (once, few, many) or the class of an expanded clone, and some rows leave it out.

>NA|TRBJ1-5|TRBV5-1|many
TGCGCCAGCAGCCGTACAGGGTTGGGCAATCAGCCCCAGCATTTT
CASSRTGLGNQPQHF
>NA|TRBJ1-2|TRBV4-1|many
TGCGCCAGCAGCCAAGACGGAGTGGGGAACTATGGCTACACCTTC
CASSQDGVGNYGYTF
>NA|TRBJ2-5|TRBV15|many
TGTGCCACCAGCAGAGATTATAACAGCCAAGAGACCCAGTACTTC
CATSRDYNSQETQYF
>TRBD2|TRBJ2-3|TRBV4-1|NA
TGCGCCAGCAGCCAAGGACGGGCGGGAGGGCCCGTACCGCAGTATTTT
CASSQGRAGGPVPQYF
>TRBD1|TRBJ2-7|TRBV20-1|many
TGCAGTGCTAGAGGACCGGGACAGGGCTACGAGCAGTACTTC
CSARGPGQGYEQYF
>NA|TRBJ2-3|TRBV3-1|many
TGTGCCAGCAGCCAAAGCGGAACTAGCACAGATACGCAGTATTTT
CASSQSGTSTDTQYF
>TRBD1|TRBJ1-6|TRBV10-3|many
TGTGCCATCAGGGACAGGAATAATTCACCCCTCCACTTT
CAIRDRNNSPLHF
>NA|TRBJ2-7|TRBV14|NA
TGTGCCAGCAGCCACGGATACGAGCAGTACTTC
CASSHGYEQYF
>TRBD2|TRBJ2-1|TRBV20-1|few
TGCAGTGCCCAGGGACTAGCGGGAGAATCCTACAATGAGCAGTTCTTC
CSAQGLAGESYNEQFF
>TRBD2|TRBJ2-2|TRBV18|many
TGTGCCAGCTCATCGCGGACTAGCGGGAGAGTCGCCGGGGAGCTGTTTTTT
CASSSRTSGRVAGELFF
>TRBD1|TRBJ2-6|TRBV6-6|NA
TGTGCCAGCAGTAGGACAGGAAGGGTCCTGACTTTC
CASSRTGRVLTF
>TRBD1|TRBJ2-7|TRBV15|NA
TGTGCCACCAGCAGTAGACAGGGGGTCGAGCAGTACTTC
CATSSRQGVEQYF
>TRBD2|TRBJ2-1|TRBV12-3/TRBV12-4|many
TGTGCCAGCAGTCCCACTGGGGCGGGAGGGCGCAATGAGCAGTTCTTC
CASSPTGAGGRNEQFF
>TRBD2|TRBJ2-1|TRBV10-1|many
TGCGCCAGCAGTGAGTCGCGACTAGCGGGTAACCAGCAGTTCTTC
CASSESRLAGNQQFF
>NA|TRBJ2-5|TRBV7-9|many
TGTGCCAGCACTACAGAAGAGACCCAGTACTTC
CASTTEETQYF
>NA|TRBJ2-3|TRBV6-2/TRBV6-3|many
TGTGCCAGCAGTTATTTGACGGGAGCGCAGTATTTT
CASSYLTGAQYF
>NA|TRBJ2-7|TRBV20-1|many
TGCAGTGCTAGAGTTCGGCGACGGCAATTAGCCGAGCAGTACTTC
CSARVRRRQLAEQYF
>NA|TRBJ1-4|TRBV5-1|many
TGCGCCAGCAGCTTGGAGGCAGGGTATGAAAAACTGTTTTTT
CASSLEAGYEKLFF
>NA|TRBJ1-4|TRBV20-1|NA
TGCAGTGCTAGTGGGGGTGAAAAACTGTTTTTT
CSASGGEKLFF
>TRBD1|TRBJ1-1|TRBV6-5|many
TGTGCCAGCAGTTACTTACGGGACAGTCCTAACACTGAAGCTTTCTTT
CASSYLRDSPNTEAFF
>NA|TRBJ1-2|TRBV4-2|many
TGTGCCAGCAGCCAATCAGGAATGTATGGCTACACCTTC
CASSQSGMYGYTF
>NA|TRBJ2-3|TRBV5-1|few
TGCGCCAGCAGCCCGGGGACGTCTTTTCCAGATACGCAGTATTTT
CASSPGTSFPDTQYF
>TRBD2|TRBJ2-5|TRBV20-1|many
TGCAGTGCCCTTGGACTAGCGGGAGAAGAGACCCAGTACTTC
CSALGLAGEETQYF
>NA|TRBJ2-7|TRBV6-5|many
TGTGCCAGCAGTTACGGGCCAACCTACGAGCAGTACTTC
CASSYGPTYEQYF
>NA|TRBJ2-5|TRBV3-1|many
TGTGCCAGCAGCCAAGTTCTCCCAGAGACCCAGTACTTC
CASSQVLPETQYF